These T cell receptor beta chains were read from a single sample in a study of shared clonotypes between healthy human individuals. Assay used: immunoSEQ multiplex PCR; TCRdb lists only in-frame clones, some missing. The table has millions of clones, less than 95% seen once. Source material: naive CD8+ T cells sorted from blood. Receptor source: a man aged 18 to 29 in good health. Each CDR3 is given with its conserved first and last residue. The D gene is left open where the match is weak. A row's size may be missing; if present it is once, few, many or a size class.

j_call | cdr3_length | v_call | d_call | clone_size | cdr3_aa | cdr3_nt
TRBJ1-5 | 14 | TRBV30 | . | . | CAWSVRRDNQPQHF | TGTGCCTGGAGTGTACGCAGGGACAATCAGCCCCAGCATTTT
TRBJ2-7 | 11 | TRBV20-1 | . | . | CSARGLYEQYF | TGCAGTGCTAGAGGGCTATACGAGCAGTACTTC
TRBJ2-7 | 13 | TRBV4-1 | . | once | CASSQARGWEQYF | TGCGCCAGCAGCCAAGCCCGGGGTTGGGAGCAGTACTTC
TRBJ2-1 | 15 | TRBV11-2 | TRBD2 | once | CASSLAGLASDEQFF | TGTGCCAGCAGCTTAGCCGGACTAGCGAGTGATGAGCAGTTCTTC
TRBJ2-3 | 15 | TRBV11-2 | . | . | CASSLTAGETDTQYF | TGTGCCAGCAGCTTAACGGCAGGAGAGACAGATACGCAGTATTTT
TRBJ2-7 | 15 | TRBV15 | . | . | CATSPLRDISYEQYF | TGTGCCACCAGCCCCCTCCGGGACATATCCTACGAGCAGTACTTC
TRBJ2-7 | 13 | TRBV30 | TRBD1 | . | CAWTDRARNEQYF | TGTGCCTGGACCGACAGGGCAAGGAACGAGCAGTACTTC
TRBJ2-7 | 13 | TRBV19 | . | . | CASSLSSSYEQYF | TGTGCCAGTAGTTTAAGTTCTTCCTACGAGCAGTACTTC
TRBJ2-4 | 17 | TRBV2 | . | . | CASSGGGDPGQKNIQYF | TGTGCCAGCAGTGGGGGAGGGGATCCGGGACAAAAAAACATTCAGTACTTC
TRBJ2-2 | 16 | TRBV29-1 | . | . | CSVEDRGGKNTGELFF | TGCAGCGTTGAAGATCGAGGCGGGAAAAACACCGGGGAGCTGTTTTTT
TRBJ1-5 | 14 | TRBV5-6 | TRBD1 | once | CASSLTGGNQPQHF | TGTGCCAGCAGCTTGACAGGGGGCAATCAGCCCCAGCATTTT
TRBJ1-2 | 13 | TRBV19 | TRBD1 | . | CAVGDRGGYGYTF | TGTGCCGTCGGCGACAGGGGCGGCTATGGCTACACCTTC
TRBJ1-1 | 14 | TRBV19 | . | . | CASRLSHTDTEAFF | TGTGCCAGTAGGCTCAGCCATACAGACACTGAAGCTTTCTTT
TRBJ2-5 | 15 | TRBV4-3 | TRBD1 | . | CASSQDGTALETQYF | TGCGCCAGCAGCCAAGACGGGACAGCCTTGGAGACCCAGTACTTC
TRBJ1-6 | 15 | TRBV6-5 | TRBD1 | . | CASRDRGGENSPLHF | TGTGCCAGCAGAGACAGGGGCGGAGAGAATTCACCCCTCCACTTT
TRBJ1-5 | 12 | TRBV2 | . | . | CASSGAGQPQHF | TGTGCCAGCAGTGGCGCGGGCCAGCCCCAGCATTTT
TRBJ2-1 | 12 | TRBV28 | . | once | CASSLLGDEQFF | TGTGCCAGCAGTTTATTGGGGGATGAGCAGTTCTTC
TRBJ2-5 | 17 | TRBV7-8 | . | . | CASTQEKGYPPQETQYF | TGTGCCAGCACCCAGGAGAAGGGTTATCCCCCCCAAGAGACCCAGTACTTC
TRBJ2-7 | 13 | TRBV2 | . | once | CASKRGTSYEQYF | TGTGCCAGCAAAAGGGGCACCTCCTACGAGCAGTACTTC
TRBJ2-1 | 12 | TRBV11-2 | . | . | CASSYARIEQFF | TGTGCCAGCAGCTATGCGAGAATAGAGCAGTTCTTC
TRBJ1-4 | 17 | TRBV9 | . | . | CASSVEGSVGLREKLFF | TGTGCCAGCAGCGTAGAGGGATCGGTAGGGCTGCGGGAAAAACTGTTTTTT
TRBJ2-3 | 19 | TRBV7-2 | . | . | CASSPMPTSENPGSDTQYF | TGTGCCAGCAGCCCAATGCCGACGTCAGAAAACCCAGGGTCAGATACGCAGTATTTT
TRBJ1-1 | 16 | TRBV7-9 | TRBD1 | once | CASSPPGQGPNTEAFF | TGTGCCAGCAGCCCTCCGGGACAGGGACCGAACACTGAAGCTTTCTTT
TRBJ2-1 | 17 | TRBV29-1 | . | . | CSVELGNTGTPDNEQFF | TGCAGCGTTGAACTGGGGAACACCGGGACTCCCGACAATGAGCAGTTCTTC
TRBJ2-3 | 13 | TRBV7-7 | . | . | CASSLAFADTQYF | TGTGCTAGCAGCTTAGCGTTTGCCGATACGCAGTATTTT
TRBJ2-5 | 14 | TRBV19 | . | . | CASSISGDQETQYF | TGTGCCAGTAGTATATCAGGAGACCAAGAGACCCAGTACTTC
TRBJ2-5 | 13 | TRBV2 | TRBD1 | . | CAKGQGALETQYF | TGTGCGAAGGGACAGGGGGCTTTGGAGACCCAGTACTTC
TRBJ1-1 | 19 | TRBV28 | TRBD1 | . | CASSPGGGDRGLLDTEAFF | TGTGCCAGCAGCCCCGGGGGTGGGGACAGGGGATTGTTGGACACTGAAGCTTTCTTT
TRBJ2-1 | 15 | TRBV27 | . | . | CASSLNLGTDNEQFF | TGTGCCAGCAGTTTGAACCTCGGGACGGACAATGAGCAGTTCTTC
TRBJ1-1 | 13 | TRBV7-2 | . | . | CASSLVDNTEAFF | TGTGCCAGCAGCTTAGTCGATAACACTGAAGCTTTCTTT
TRBJ1-2 | 14 | TRBV14 | . | . | CASSPYEGSYGYTF | TGTGCCAGCAGCCCCTACGAGGGATCCTATGGCTACACCTTC
TRBJ2-1 | 11 | TRBV6-6 | . | . | CASLIQGEQFF | TGTGCCAGCCTTATCCAGGGTGAGCAGTTCTTC
TRBJ2-7 | 13 | TRBV11-2 | . | . | CASSLLDDYEQYF | TGTGCCAGCAGCCTCCTAGATGATTACGAGCAGTACTTC